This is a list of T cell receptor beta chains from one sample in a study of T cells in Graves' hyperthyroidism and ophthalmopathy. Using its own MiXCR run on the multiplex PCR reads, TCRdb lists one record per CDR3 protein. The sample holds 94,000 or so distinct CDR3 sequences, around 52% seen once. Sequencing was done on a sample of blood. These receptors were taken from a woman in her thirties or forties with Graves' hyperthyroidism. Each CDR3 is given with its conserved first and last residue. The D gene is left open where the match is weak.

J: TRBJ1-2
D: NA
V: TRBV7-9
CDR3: CASSFGYGYTF

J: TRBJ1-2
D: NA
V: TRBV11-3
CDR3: CASSLGATVTGGYTF

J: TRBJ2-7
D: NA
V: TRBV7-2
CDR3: CASSLAPSSYEQYF

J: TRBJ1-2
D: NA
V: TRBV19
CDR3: CASSSVNYGYTF

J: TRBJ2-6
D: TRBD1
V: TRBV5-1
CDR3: CASSWDRGSGANVLTF

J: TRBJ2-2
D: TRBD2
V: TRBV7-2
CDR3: CASRVAGGTGGLFF

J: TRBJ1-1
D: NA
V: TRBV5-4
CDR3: CASSLYEGRTEAFF

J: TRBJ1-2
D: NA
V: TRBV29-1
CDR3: CSLGKGLTTGYTF

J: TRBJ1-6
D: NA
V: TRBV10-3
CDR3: CAIQTEGDSPLHF

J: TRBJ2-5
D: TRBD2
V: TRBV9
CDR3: CASSDEPVTSGTTMETQYF

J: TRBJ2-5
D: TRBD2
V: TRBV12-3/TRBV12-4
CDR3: CASRGASGRGYF

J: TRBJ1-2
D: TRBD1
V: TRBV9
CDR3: CASSSDRRTGPTRYTF

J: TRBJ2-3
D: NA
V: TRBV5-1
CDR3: CASSLFYGPDTQYF

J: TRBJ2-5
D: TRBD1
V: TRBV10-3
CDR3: CAISGEDRAPGPQYF

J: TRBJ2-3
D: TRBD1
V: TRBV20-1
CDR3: CSARDFVTGQVNTQYF

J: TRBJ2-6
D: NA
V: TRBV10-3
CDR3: CAISGRTGEANVLTF

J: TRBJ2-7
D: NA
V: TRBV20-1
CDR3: CSASKGGGRTYEQYF

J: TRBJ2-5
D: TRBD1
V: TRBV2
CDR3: CASSAHRGTQYF

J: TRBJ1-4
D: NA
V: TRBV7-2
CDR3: CASSNQGRGEKLFF

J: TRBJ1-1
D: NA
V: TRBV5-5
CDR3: CASSHLTQNESKAEAFF

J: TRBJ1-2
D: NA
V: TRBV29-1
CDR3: CSSVAGTAYGYTF

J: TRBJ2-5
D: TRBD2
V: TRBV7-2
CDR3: CASSLVAGVETLYF

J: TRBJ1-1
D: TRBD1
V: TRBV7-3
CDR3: CAGSQDWSRGTEAFF

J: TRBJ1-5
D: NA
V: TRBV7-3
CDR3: CASSLTGMDEQPQHF

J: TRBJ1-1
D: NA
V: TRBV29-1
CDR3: CSVDGTGNTEAFF

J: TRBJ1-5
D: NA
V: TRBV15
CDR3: CAASSLSPGEPQHF

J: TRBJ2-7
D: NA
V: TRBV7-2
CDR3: CASSLGGTGEQYF

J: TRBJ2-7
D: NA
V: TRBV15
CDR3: CATSSSGTYYEQYF

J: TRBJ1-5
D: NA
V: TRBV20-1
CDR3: CSAPTSRGVGETQHF

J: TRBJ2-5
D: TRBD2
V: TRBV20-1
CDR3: CSATRLGGGGDQETQYF

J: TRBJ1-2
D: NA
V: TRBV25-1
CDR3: CASLANMYGYTF

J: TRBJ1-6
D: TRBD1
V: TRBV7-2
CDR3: CASSLGQGANSPLHF

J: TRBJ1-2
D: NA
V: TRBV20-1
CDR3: CSAPYNYGYTF

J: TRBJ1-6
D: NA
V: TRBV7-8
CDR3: CASSFHRNSPLHF

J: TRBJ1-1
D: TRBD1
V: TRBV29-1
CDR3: CSLGQKNTEAFF

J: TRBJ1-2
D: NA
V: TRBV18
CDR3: CASSRLPGGYGYTF

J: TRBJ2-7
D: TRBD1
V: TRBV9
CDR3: CASSVDPGQGLYEQYF

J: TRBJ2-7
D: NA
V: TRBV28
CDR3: CASSLRGPGPYEQYF

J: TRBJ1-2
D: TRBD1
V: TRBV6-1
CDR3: CASRQGDSPSRYGYTF

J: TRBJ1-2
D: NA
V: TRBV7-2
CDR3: CASSSAAPLMDYGYTF

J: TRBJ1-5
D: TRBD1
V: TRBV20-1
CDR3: CSVDRGGQPQHF

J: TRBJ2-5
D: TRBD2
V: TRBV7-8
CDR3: CASSLGSSGTQTQYF

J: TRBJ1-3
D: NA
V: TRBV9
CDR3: CASRGEGGVRNTIYF

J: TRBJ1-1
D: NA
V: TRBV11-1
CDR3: CAIREQTVKAFF

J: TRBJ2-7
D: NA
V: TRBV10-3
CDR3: CAISGVVGEQYF

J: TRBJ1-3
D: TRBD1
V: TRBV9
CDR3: CASSERIGQGATGLNTIYF

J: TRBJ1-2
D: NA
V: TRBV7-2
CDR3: CASSLAPRSNYGYTF

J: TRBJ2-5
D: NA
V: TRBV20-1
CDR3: CSAGGEGGNQPQYF

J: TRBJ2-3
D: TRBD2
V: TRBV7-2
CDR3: CASSSTSGKVVDTQYF

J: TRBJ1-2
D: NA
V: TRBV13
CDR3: CASSSGKASYTF

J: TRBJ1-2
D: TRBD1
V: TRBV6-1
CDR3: CASSEAGGGYGYTF

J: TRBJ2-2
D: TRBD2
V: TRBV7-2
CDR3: CASSYRSLAGRTGELFF

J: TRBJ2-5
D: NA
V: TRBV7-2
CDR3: CASSLAGAGETQYF

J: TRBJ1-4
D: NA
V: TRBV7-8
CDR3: CASRSKGSRGEKLFF

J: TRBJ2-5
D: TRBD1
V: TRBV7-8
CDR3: CASSQGDRQTQYF

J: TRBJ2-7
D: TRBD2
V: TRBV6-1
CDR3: CASNPLGLAGREQYF

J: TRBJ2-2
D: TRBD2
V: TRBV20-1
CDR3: CSATSGLGGELFF

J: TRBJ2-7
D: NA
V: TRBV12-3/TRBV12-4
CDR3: CASSSAWDFPSYEQYF

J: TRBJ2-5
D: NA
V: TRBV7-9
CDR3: CASSLASTRGGQETQYF

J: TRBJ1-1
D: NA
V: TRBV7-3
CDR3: CARGPTNTEAFF